These T cell receptor beta chains were read from a single sample in a study of blood T cell repertoires in COVID-19. The table came from immunoSEQ multiplex PCR; TCRdb's copy has only in-frame clones and leaves some out. The sample includes approximately 36,000 clones, about 88% of them seen just once. Sequencing was done on a sample of peripheral blood. Receptor source: a human donor in a cohort sampled during active COVID-19. The CDR3 runs from the conserved cysteine through the conserved F or W. Expanded clones get a size class; other rows say once, few or many, or leave the size out.

clone size: -
V gene: TRBV5-1
CDR3 protein: CASKGRTGGAYEQYF

clone size: few
V gene: TRBV23-1
CDR3 protein: CASNRSKSHYEQYF

clone size: few
V gene: TRBV19
CDR3 protein: CASSNGPYEQYF

clone size: -
V gene: TRBV10-3
CDR3 protein: CAISESQDFYEQYF

clone size: once
V gene: TRBV6-1
CDR3 protein: CASSESFSRGPIYYEQYF

clone size: -
V gene: TRBV29-1
CDR3 protein: CSVLALGSLHF

clone size: -
V gene: TRBV5-5
CDR3 protein: CASSLQDREGSPLHF

clone size: -
V gene: TRBV18
CDR3 protein: CASSRTDSNQPQHF

clone size: -
V gene: TRBV10-3
CDR3 protein: CAISGTGSNTGELFF

clone size: -
V gene: TRBV3-1/TRBV3-2
CDR3 protein: CASRRGGGTDTQYF

clone size: -
V gene: TRBV7-9
CDR3 protein: CASSKPLAGGETQYF

clone size: -
V gene: TRBV27
CDR3 protein: CASSLVAGGPLDTQYF

clone size: -
V gene: TRBV10-3
CDR3 protein: CAISVGQRGYNEQFF

clone size: few
V gene: TRBV4-1
CDR3 protein: CASSQEQGTYRLNEKLFF

clone size: -
V gene: TRBV7-3
CDR3 protein: CASSPGGSSYEQYF

clone size: -
V gene: TRBV2
CDR3 protein: CASSPLQGAKNTIYF

clone size: once
V gene: TRBV7-3
CDR3 protein: CASSRGPSGSPLHF

clone size: -
V gene: TRBV18
CDR3 protein: CASSPFQGGTEAFF

clone size: few
V gene: TRBV27
CDR3 protein: CASSLTGTVRETQYF

clone size: -
V gene: TRBV6-1
CDR3 protein: CASSEETGAIYNEQFF

clone size: -
V gene: TRBV28
CDR3 protein: CASTLLPNEKLFF

clone size: -
V gene: TRBV5-4
CDR3 protein: CASSLSLAGSYNEQFF

clone size: few
V gene: TRBV5-7
CDR3 protein: CASSLAKDDRGAETQYF

clone size: -
V gene: TRBV19
CDR3 protein: CASSLYRVGGETQYF

clone size: -
V gene: TRBV6-1
CDR3 protein: CASSELAGASNQPQHF

clone size: -
V gene: TRBV18
CDR3 protein: CASSPRGTEKLFF

clone size: -
V gene: TRBV18
CDR3 protein: CASSPPGPGGSTNEKLFF

clone size: -
V gene: TRBV5-4
CDR3 protein: CASSLMGTKGEQYF

clone size: -
V gene: TRBV4-1
CDR3 protein: CASSPPARSGTQYF

clone size: -
V gene: TRBV5-1
CDR3 protein: CASSSDQQGPNTEAFF

clone size: -
V gene: TRBV6-5
CDR3 protein: CATESRGRNGYTF

clone size: -
V gene: TRBV3-1/TRBV3-2
CDR3 protein: CASSQVLQGGDYGYTF